This T cell receptor (beta chain) was retrieved from a study of blood T cell repertoires in COVID-19. Study details: COVID-19 samples collected from the United States, Italy and Spain covered acute and convalescent phases.

Trimming took 4 bases from V and 3 from J; bases not matched to a gene: 1. Germline CDR1 is KGHSH and CDR2 is LQKENI. The CDR3 extends over 13 amino acids. In the original workflow: Cell counts per sample came from amplifying reference gene primers. Method: immunoSEQ multiplex PCR; TCRdb's copy keeps in-frame clones and lacks some. V and J calls and clone size are as listed in that table; D and trimming were resolved from the DNA. The sample lists 100,000 to 150,000 clones; 70% to 90% were seen once. The sequencing input was peripheral blood. This TCR derives from a man aged 50-60 years with acute or convalescent COVID-19. The gene calls are TRBV18 and TRBJ1-1, with 8 bases aligning to TRBD1. DNA for the CDR3: TGTGCCAGCTCACTGGGACAGGACACTGAAGCTTTCTTT. Its translation: CASSLGQDTEAFF.